Presented here are 8 T cell receptor beta chains from one specimen sequenced in a study of cytomegalovirus exposure and HLA in healthy donors. The PCR had 60 Vbeta and 13 Jbeta primers. Data came from immunoSEQ multiplex PCR; TCRdb stores just in-frame clones and leaves some out. Among under 250,000 clones listed, approximately 80% were seen once. Material for sequencing was PBMCs. All receptors come from a boy younger than 10 in good health and CMV-seronegative.

This chain uses TRBV23-1 with TRBJ1-2; D is undetermined. TRBV23-1 is reported as an ORF; its role is uncertain. V lost 3 bases and J lost 4, with 12 bases in between. The CDR3 has 14 residues. CDR3 DNA sequence: TGCGCCAGCAGTCACCGGGTCGTAAGCTATGGCTACACCTTC. This translates into CASSHRVVSYGYTF.

The V call is TRBV13, the J call TRBJ2-7; a possible D gene is TRBD1 (5 bases). The V end lost 2 bases, the J end lost 2 bases, and 7 bases lay between the germline ends. The CDR3 spans 13 residues. From germline, CDR1 is PRHDT and CDR2 FYEKMQ (reference sequence). The CDR3 DNA reads TGTGCCAGCAGCTTAATAGGGGCCTACGAGCAGTACTTC. Its protein is CASSLIGAYEQYF.

Points on this clone: Distinct nucleotide sequences in the sample also encode this CDR3. The chain carries TRBV19 and TRBJ2-5, with 12 bases that match TRBD2. V lost 10 bases and J lost 4; bases outside the gene matches: 10. CDR1 is LNHDA and CDR2 is SQIVND in the germline V gene (reference sequence). This CDR3 is built from 15 residues. The CDR3 DNA is TGTGCCATCAGCACTAGCGGGGGGCGAGGAGAGACCCAGTACTTC. Its translation: CAISTSGGRGETQYF.

This clone was counted a single time. The V call is TRBV29-1, the J call TRBJ2-7; 10 nucleotides match TRBD2. Germline V lookup: CDR1 SQVTM, CDR2 ANQGSEA. The CDR3 has 15 residues. V shed 6 bases, J shed 1 base, and the junction held 9 bases outside the gene matches. The CDR3 DNA reads TGCAGCGTCCCTGGGGTAGCGGGAGGATCCTACGAGCAGTACTTC. It specifies CSVPGVAGGSYEQYF.

The CDR3, as DNA: TGTGCCAGCAGCTTAGATGGTCTAGCGGGAGGTCGCGAGCAGTTCTTC. This codes for CASSLDGLAGGREQFF. The chain joins TRBV7-2 to TRBJ2-1, with 11 bases lining up with TRBD2. After removal of 1 base from V and 10 bases from J, the junction contained 9 bases not matched to a gene. CDR1 and CDR2 from the germline V gene are SGHTA and FQGNSA. The CDR3 is made up of 16 amino acids.

The genes are TRBV4-2 and TRBJ1-2; D is perhaps TRBD1 (6 bases). In germline, CDR1 is LGHNA, CDR2 YNFKEQ. The CDR3 loop spans 13 amino acids. V was trimmed by 1 base and J by 4 bases, leaving 7 bases between them. The CDR3 protein is CASSQGGGYGYTF. CDR3 bases: TGTGCCAGCAGCCAAGGAGGGGGCTATGGCTACACCTTC.

The chain carries TRBV2 and TRBJ2-1, with 16 bases lining up with TRBD2. The CDR3 length is 21 residues. Trimming at V came to 5 bases and at J to 5 bases, leaving 18 bases not matched to a gene. The germline V gene has CDR1 SNHLY and CDR2 FYNNEI. The CDR3 DNA reads as TGTGCCAGCAGTACCTCTACCGGGACTAGCGGGAGGGATGTTACTAACAATGAGCAGTTCTTC. Translated: CASSTSTGTSGRDVTNNEQFF.

J is TRBJ1-1 and V is TRBV7-9, with TRBD1 matching 7 bases. Germline CDR1 and CDR2: SEHNR and FQNEAQ (reference sequence). The CDR3 covers 15 residues. The junction had 13 bases not matched to a gene; V was cut back by 5 bases and J by 7 bases. The CDR3 loop is CASSGTSGTAYEAFF. The DNA for the CDR3 is TGTGCCAGCAGCGGGACGTCCGGGACAGCGTATGAAGCTTTCTTT.